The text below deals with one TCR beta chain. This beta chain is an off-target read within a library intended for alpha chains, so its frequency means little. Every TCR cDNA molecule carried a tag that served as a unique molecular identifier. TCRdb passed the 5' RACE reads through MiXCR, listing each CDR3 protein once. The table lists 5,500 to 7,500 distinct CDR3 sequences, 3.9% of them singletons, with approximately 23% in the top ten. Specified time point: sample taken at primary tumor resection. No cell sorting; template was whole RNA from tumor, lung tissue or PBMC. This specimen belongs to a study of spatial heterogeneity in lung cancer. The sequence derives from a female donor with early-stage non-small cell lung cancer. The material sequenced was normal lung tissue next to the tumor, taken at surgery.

The CDR3: CASSPGHTNTGELFF. The CDR3 coding sequence is TGCGCCAGCAGTCCGGGACACACGAACACCGGGGAGCTGTTTTTT. The V and J genes are TRBV5-1 and TRBJ2-2, with a tentative D call TRBD1 (6 bases). The CDR3 is 15 residues long. Deletions cut 5 bases from V and 0 bases from J, with 11 bases between. Looked up from germline, CDR1 is SGHRS and CDR2 is YFSETQ.